Here is one T cell receptor beta chain with its context. Antigen unknown. The data derive from a study of monozygotic twins with inflammatory bowel disease. Study-wide results and limits: The authors could not tell different T cell subtypes apart.

Whole-blood total RNA was extracted without T cell sorting. Roughly 3,500 ng of total RNA went into each TCR library. TCRdb re-called the 5' RACE reads, yielding one record per CDR3 amino acid sequence without DNA. The sample table includes over 110,000 distinct CDR3 sequences. The sequence was collected from a human donor with ulcerative colitis or Crohn's disease, or a healthy co-twin of an affected twin (not recorded which). Source material: blood.

Here the CDR3 reads CSAHWGVRQPQHF. The rearrangement uses TRBV20-1 and TRBJ1-5; TCRdb outputs TRBD1, but without DNA this stays unchecked. Germline V gene lookup returns CDR1 DFQATT and CDR2 SNEGSKA (reference sequence). The CDR3 runs 13 residues.